This T cell receptor (beta chain) was identified during a study of cytomegalovirus exposure and HLA in healthy donors. Study-level points and caveats: A link between a missense DCLRE1C variant and TCR beta V- and J-gene trimming emerged from a later analysis. Testing in vitro showed a few CMV-associated chains specific for CMV antigens.

Germline V lookup: CDR1 SGHRS, CDR2 YFSETQ. V was pared by 1 base and J by 4 bases, with 9 bases between. The CDR3 is made up of 14 amino acids. In the case of this clone: Its antigen is undetermined.

PCR primers comprised 60 Vbeta and 13 Jbeta primers. Profiling relied on immunoSEQ multiplex PCR, and the TCRdb table lists in-frame clones only, not all of them. Of about 200,000 clones in the sample, around 83% were seen once. The chain recombines TRBV5-1 with TRBJ1-5, with TRBD1 as a possible D gene (5 bases). This clonotype was obtained from a girl under 18 in good health and CMV-seronegative. Sequences were obtained from PBMCs. CDR3 residues: CASSLTGGNQPQHF. The CDR3 nucleotides are TGCGCCAGCAGCTTGACTGGGGGGAATCAGCCCCAGCATTTT.